Following are 2 T cell receptor beta chains from one sample sequenced in a study of T cells in Graves' hyperthyroidism and ophthalmopathy. Authors of the study amplified TCR beta CDR3 regions from RNA transcripts. Initially, a first-round RT-PCR of the TCR CDR3 employed the HTBI primer set. TCRdb itself ran the multiplex PCR reads through MiXCR, one entry per CDR3 protein. The sample lists 480,000 or so distinct CDR3 sequences, over 35% occurring once. Source material: peripheral blood or thyroid tissue (not recorded which). These receptors were taken from an adult woman with Graves' disease, either hyperthyroidism or ophthalmopathy (not recorded which).

Ten or more counts support this clonotype. The chain recombines TRBV29-1 with TRBJ2-7; 8 nucleotides align to TRBD1. From germline, CDR1 is SQVTM and CDR2 ANQGSEA. This CDR3 contains 14 residues. With 0 bases clipped from V and 9 bases from J, the junction kept 10 bases outside the gene matches. The chain's CDR3 is CSVEDGQGRGVQYF. CDR3 nucleotides: TGCAGCGTTGAAGACGGACAGGGACGCGGCGTGCAGTACTTC.

This clonotype appeared many times. The chain is built from TRBV7-2 and TRBJ1-1; a weak D match, TRBD1 (6 bases). V lost 4 bases and J lost 0, with 12 bases in between. The CDR3 totals 15 residues. The germline V gene has CDR1 SGHTA and CDR2 FQGNSA. The CDR3 bases are TGTGCCAGCAGCTCCGGACAGATTTTGAACACTGAAGCTTTCTTT. Amino acid sequence: CASSSGQILNTEAFF. The full variable domain, in which reference TRBV7-2 and TRBJ1-1 provide the parts outside the CDR3, is GAGVSQSPSNKVTEKGKDVELRCDPISGHTALYWYRQSLGQGLEFLIYFQGNSAPDKSGLPSDRFSAERTGGSVSTLTIQRTQQEDSAVYLCASSSGQILNTEAFFGQGTRLTVV.